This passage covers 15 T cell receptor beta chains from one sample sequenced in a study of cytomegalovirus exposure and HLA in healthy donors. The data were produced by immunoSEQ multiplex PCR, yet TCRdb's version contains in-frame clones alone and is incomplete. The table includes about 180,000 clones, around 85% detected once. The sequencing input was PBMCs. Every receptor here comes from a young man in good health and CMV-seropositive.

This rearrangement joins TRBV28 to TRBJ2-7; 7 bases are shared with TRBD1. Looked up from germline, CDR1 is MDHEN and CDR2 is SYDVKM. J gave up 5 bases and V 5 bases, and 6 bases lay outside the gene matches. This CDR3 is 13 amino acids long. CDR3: CASSTTDRDEQYF. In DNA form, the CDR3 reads TGTGCCAGCAGTACCACCGACAGGGACGAGCAGTACTTC. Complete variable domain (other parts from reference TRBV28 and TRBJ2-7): DVKVTQSSRYLVKRTGEKVFLECVQDMDHENMFWYRQDPGLGLRLIYFSYDVKMKEKGDIPEGYSVSREKKERFSLILESASTNQTSMYLCASSTTDRDEQYFGPGTRLTVT.

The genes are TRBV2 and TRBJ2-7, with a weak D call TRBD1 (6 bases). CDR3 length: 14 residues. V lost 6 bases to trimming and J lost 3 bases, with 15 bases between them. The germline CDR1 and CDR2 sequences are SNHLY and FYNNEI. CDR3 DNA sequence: TGTGCCAGCAGCTCCGACAGGTGGGGCTACGAGCAGTACTTC. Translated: CASSSDRWGYEQYF.

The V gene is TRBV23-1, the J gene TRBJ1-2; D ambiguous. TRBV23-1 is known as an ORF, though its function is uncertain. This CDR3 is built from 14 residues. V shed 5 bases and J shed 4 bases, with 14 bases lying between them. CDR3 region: CASSVGYPGYGYTF. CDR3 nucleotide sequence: TGCGCCAGCAGTGTCGGGTACCCTGGCTATGGCTACACCTTC.

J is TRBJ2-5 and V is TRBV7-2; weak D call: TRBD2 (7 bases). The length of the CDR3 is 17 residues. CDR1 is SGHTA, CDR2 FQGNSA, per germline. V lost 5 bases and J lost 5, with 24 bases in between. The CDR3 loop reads CASSEGGRWGGRETQYF. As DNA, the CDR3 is TGTGCCAGCAGCGAAGGAGGGAGGTGGGGGGGCCGGGAGACCCAGTACTTC.

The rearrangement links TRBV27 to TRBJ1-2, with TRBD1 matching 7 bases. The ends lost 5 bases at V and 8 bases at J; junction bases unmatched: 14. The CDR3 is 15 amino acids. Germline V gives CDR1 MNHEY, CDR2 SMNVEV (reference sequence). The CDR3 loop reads CASSADRAGRMGYTF. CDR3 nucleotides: TGTGCCAGCAGTGCCGACAGGGCAGGCAGGATGGGCTACACCTTC.

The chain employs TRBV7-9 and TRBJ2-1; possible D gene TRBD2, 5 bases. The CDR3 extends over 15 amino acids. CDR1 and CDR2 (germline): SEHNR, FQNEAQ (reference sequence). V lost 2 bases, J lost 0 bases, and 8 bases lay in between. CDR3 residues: CASSLRLASYNEQFF. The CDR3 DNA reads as TGTGCCAGCAGCTTAAGGCTAGCCTCCTACAATGAGCAGTTCTTC.

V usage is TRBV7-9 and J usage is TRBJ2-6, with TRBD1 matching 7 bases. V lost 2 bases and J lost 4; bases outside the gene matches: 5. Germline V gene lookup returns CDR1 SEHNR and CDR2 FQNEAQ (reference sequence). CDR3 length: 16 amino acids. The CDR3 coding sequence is TGTGCCAGCAGCTTACTTAGGGGGCCCGGGGCCAACGTCCTGACTTTC. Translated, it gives CASSLLRGPGANVLTF. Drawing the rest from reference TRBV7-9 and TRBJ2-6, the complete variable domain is DTGVSQNPRHKITKRGQNVTFRCDPISEHNRLYWYRQTLGQGPEFLTYFQNEAQLEKSRLLSDRFSAERPKGSFSTLEIQRTEQGDSAMYLCASSLLRGPGANVLTFGAGSRLTVL.

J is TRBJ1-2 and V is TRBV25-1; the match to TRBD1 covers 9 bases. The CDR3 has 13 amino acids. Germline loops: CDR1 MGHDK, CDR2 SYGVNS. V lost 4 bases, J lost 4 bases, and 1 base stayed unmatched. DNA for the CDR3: TGTGCCAGCAGTGTGACAGGGGGCTATGGCTACACCTTC. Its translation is CASSVTGGYGYTF.

The CDR3 region is CASSVDLAGGHTQYF. The CDR3 DNA follows: TGTGCCAGCAGCGTAGATTTAGCGGGGGGGCATACGCAGTATTTT. V and J are TRBV9 and TRBJ2-3, with 11 positions matching TRBD2. Trimming at V came to 0 bases and at J to 7 bases, leaving 4 bases not matched to a gene. The germline V gene has CDR1 SGDLS and CDR2 YYNGEE. The CDR3 sequence is 15 residues long. The whole variable domain, filled in from reference TRBV9 and TRBJ2-3, reads DSGVTQTPKHLITATGQRVTLRCSPRSGDLSVYWYQQSLDQGLQFLIQYYNGEERAKGNILERFSAQQFPDLHSELNLSSLELGDSALYFCASSVDLAGGHTQYFGPGTRLTVL.

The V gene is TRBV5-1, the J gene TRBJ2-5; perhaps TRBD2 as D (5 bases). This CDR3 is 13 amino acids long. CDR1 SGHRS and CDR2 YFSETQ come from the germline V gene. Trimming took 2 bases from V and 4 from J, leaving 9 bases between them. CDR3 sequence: CASSFQDLETQYF. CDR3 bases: TGCGCCAGCAGCTTTCAGGACTTAGAGACCCAGTACTTC.

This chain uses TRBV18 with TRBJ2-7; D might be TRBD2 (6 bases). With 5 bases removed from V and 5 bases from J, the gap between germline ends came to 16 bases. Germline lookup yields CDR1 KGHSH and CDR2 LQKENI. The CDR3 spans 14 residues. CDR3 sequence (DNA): TGTGCCAGCTCATCGTATGAGGGAGGCCACGAGCAGTACTTC. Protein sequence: CASSSYEGGHEQYF.

The DNA for the CDR3 is TGTGCCAGCAGCGTAATGGGGGCCCTCACCGGGGAGCTGTTTTTT. Its translation is CASSVMGALTGELFF. The rearrangement links TRBV9 to TRBJ2-2; tentatively, D is TRBD1 (6 bases). The germline V gene has CDR1 SGDLS and CDR2 YYNGEE. The CDR3 is made up of 15 amino acids. The V and J ends lost 1 base and 4 bases respectively, with 11 bases between them.

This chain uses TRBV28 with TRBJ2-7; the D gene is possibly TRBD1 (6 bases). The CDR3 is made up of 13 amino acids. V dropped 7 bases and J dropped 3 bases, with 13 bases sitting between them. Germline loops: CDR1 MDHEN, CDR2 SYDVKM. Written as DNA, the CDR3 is TGTGCCAGCACCGGGGCAGGGGACTACGAGCAGTACTTC. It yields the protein CASTGAGDYEQYF.

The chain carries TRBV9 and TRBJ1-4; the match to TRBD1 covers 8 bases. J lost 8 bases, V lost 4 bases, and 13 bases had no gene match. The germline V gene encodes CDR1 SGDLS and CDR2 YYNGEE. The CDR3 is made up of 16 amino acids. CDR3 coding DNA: TGTGCCAGCAGCCCCACCTCAGGGGGCTCGAAGGAAAAACTGTTTTTT. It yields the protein CASSPTSGGSKEKLFF. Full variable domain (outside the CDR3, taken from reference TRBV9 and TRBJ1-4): DSGVTQTPKHLITATGQRVTLRCSPRSGDLSVYWYQQSLDQGLQFLIQYYNGEERAKGNILERFSAQQFPDLHSELNLSSLELGDSALYFCASSPTSGGSKEKLFFGSGTQLSVL.

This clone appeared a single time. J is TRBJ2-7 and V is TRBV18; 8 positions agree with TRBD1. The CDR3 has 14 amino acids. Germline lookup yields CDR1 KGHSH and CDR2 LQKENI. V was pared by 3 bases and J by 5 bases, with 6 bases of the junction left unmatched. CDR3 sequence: CASSPSGTGHEQYF. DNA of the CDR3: TGTGCCAGCTCACCGTCCGGGACAGGCCACGAGCAGTACTTC.